This entry describes one T cell receptor (beta chain). This clonotype came up a few times. Its antigen specificity is not known. There are no base qualities to consult, and no much larger clone falls within one base. This entry comes from a study of CDR3 diversity in severe acne (dated by TCRdb to about 2019). The method behind the library was PCR. The run used an Illumina HiSeq 2000. Through fastp at Q25 and MiXCR, TCRdb rebuilt clones from the public reads, retaining in-frame beta chains. CDR3 protein sequences are deduplicated, and each keeps its most common genes and DNA. Within this sample are tens of thousands of distinct CDR3 sequences, with 45% to 65% of them counted one time only. The top ten clonotypes cover roughly an eighth of the sample. V is pruned by 6 bases and J by 2 bases, leaving 20 bases of the junction without a gene match. Counted from cysteine to phenylalanine, this CDR3 has 19 amino acids. Just CDR3 DNA is preserved here, 57 bases in frame from base 1. CDR1 and CDR2 are read off the germline V gene as KGHSH and LQKENI.

The source of this sequence is a male donor in good health, without acne. The chain links TRBV18 with TRBJ1-2, with 8 middle bases fitting TRBD1. Sequenced: blood. The sequenced DNA: TGTGCCAGCTCCCCAACCTCTCCAGGGGGCATTGCCCGAAACTATGGCTACACCTTC. Its product reads: CASSPTSPGGIARNYGYTF.